The clone carrying this TCR beta chain was seen more than once but under ten times. The antigen remains undetermined. The sample is drawn from a study of T cells in Graves' hyperthyroidism and ophthalmopathy. Study context: Peripheral blood sampling occurred at initial diagnosis, before any treatment. Study findings and constraints: Among clonotypes expanded in thyroid above 0.001, most were also found in blood.

V lost 5 bases and J lost 0; bases outside the gene matches: 4. The V gene's germline CDR1 is MNHNS and CDR2 SASEGT. The CDR3 is 15 amino acids. Newly diagnosed hyperthyroidism patients aged 18 to 65 years had disease lasting under 2 months. Uncontrolled infection, other autoimmune disease, pregnancy or lactation barred patients from enrollment. TCR beta CDR3 sequences were amplified from RNA transcripts. RT-PCR in the first round (using the HTBI primer set) targeted the TCR CDR3. One entry per CDR3 protein, called by TCRdb with MiXCR from the multiplex PCR reads. Of around 290,000 distinct CDR3 sequences in the sample, around 15% are singletons; the top ten hold 7.9%.

This chain links TRBV6-1 with TRBJ1-1; 9 bases are shared with TRBD1. Sequenced: blood. The source is a woman aged 35 to 49 with Graves' hyperthyroidism. CDR3 residues: CASSNGQGLNTEAFF. DNA of the CDR3: TGTGCCAGCAGTAACGGACAGGGGTTGAACACTGAAGCTTTCTTT.